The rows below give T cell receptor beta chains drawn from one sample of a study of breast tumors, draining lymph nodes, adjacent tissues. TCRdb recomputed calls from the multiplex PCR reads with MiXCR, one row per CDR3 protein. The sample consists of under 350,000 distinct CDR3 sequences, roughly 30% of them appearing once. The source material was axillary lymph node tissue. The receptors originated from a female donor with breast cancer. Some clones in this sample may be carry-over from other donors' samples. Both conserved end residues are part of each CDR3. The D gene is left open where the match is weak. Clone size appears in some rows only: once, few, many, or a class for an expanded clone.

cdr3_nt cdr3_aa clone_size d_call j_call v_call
TGTGCCAGCTCACCACGAGGGTCGGATACGCAGTATTTT CASSPRGSDTQYF NA NA TRBJ2-3 TRBV18
TGTGCCAGCAGTTTGGCGGCCGGACCTTACTATGGCTACACCTTC CASSLAAGPYYGYTF few NA TRBJ1-2 TRBV12-3/TRBV12-4
TGTGCCAGCTCAGGCGACAGGGGAGTATCGGATACGCGGTATTTT CASSGDRGVSDTRYF NA TRBD1 TRBJ2-3 TRBV18
TGTGCCAGCAGCTCAGGTCATAGCGGCACAGATACGCAGTATTTT CASSSGHSGTDTQYF many NA TRBJ2-3 TRBV7-2
TGTGCCACCAGCAGAGGCGAGGGAGGAAGCACTGAAGCTTTCTTT CATSRGEGGSTEAFF NA NA TRBJ1-1 TRBV15
TGTGCCGGCGGCTTAAGGGCGTCCGGGACAGGGTCCGGGGAGACCCAGTACTTC CAGGLRASGTGSGETQYF NA TRBD1 TRBJ2-5 TRBV7-9
TGTGCCATCAGTGATAACGGACGAAATTCACCCCTCCACTTT CAISDNGRNSPLHF NA NA TRBJ1-6 TRBV10-3
TGTGCCAGCAGCGTTGAGGTCGTGCAGGGATGGCGTGGCTACACCTTC CASSVEVVQGWRGYTF NA NA TRBJ1-2 TRBV9
TGCAGTGTTCGGACTATTTACAATGAGCAGTTCTTC CSVRTIYNEQFF many NA TRBJ2-1 TRBV20-1
TGTGCCAGCAGTGGGTCAGGGAGTGCCTTCGAGCAGTACTTC CASSGSGSAFEQYF many NA TRBJ2-7 TRBV2
TGTGCCAGCAGCGTAGTGGGACAGGGTGATACGCAGTATTTT CASSVVGQGDTQYF many TRBD1 TRBJ2-3 TRBV9
TGCAGTGCTAGAGATGGAACCCGAGGGGCGCGCGCCCATTTCTCCTACAATGAGCAGTTCTTC CSARDGTRGARAHFSYNEQFF many NA TRBJ2-1 TRBV20-1
TGTGCCAGCAGTTACTCGCTAGCGGGAGAAAGGGAGCTGTTTTTT CASSYSLAGERELFF many TRBD2 TRBJ2-2 TRBV6-5
TGTGCCACCAGTGATTTGAGGGACTTGCATTTT CATSDLRDLHF NA NA TRBJ2-3 TRBV24-1
TGTGCCAGCAGACCCGGGACTAGCTTCTACAATGAGCAGTTCTTC CASRPGTSFYNEQFF NA TRBD2 TRBJ2-1 TRBV12-3/TRBV12-4
TGTGCCAGCTATGGACTAGCGGTATACAATGAGCAGTTCTTC CASYGLAVYNEQFF NA TRBD2 TRBJ2-1 TRBV2
TGTGCCAGCAGGGGGACAGGGGTAAACGAGCAGTACTTC CASRGTGVNEQYF many TRBD1 TRBJ2-7 TRBV6-1
TGTGCCAGTAGTCTTACAGTCGCCGATACGCAGTATTTT CASSLTVADTQYF many NA TRBJ2-3 TRBV19
TGTGCCAGCAGCGTAGGACAGGGAACTGGGATAGCGAGCGGGGAGCTGTTTTTT CASSVGQGTGIASGELFF many TRBD1 TRBJ2-2 TRBV9
TGCAGTGCTAGACCCGGGACAGGGGTTGGTCCCCAGCATTTT CSARPGTGVGPQHF once TRBD1 TRBJ1-5 TRBV20-1
TGCGCCAGCAGCTGGGTCCCAGCGGGAGCGTTCAATGAGCAGTTCTTC CASSWVPAGAFNEQFF many TRBD2 TRBJ2-1 TRBV5-1
TGTGCCAGCAGCTCCCAGGGGGGTATGGACACCGGGAAGCTGTTTTTT CASSSQGGMDTGKLFF NA NA TRBJ2-2 TRBV7-9
TGTGCCGGCAGCTCCGGGACCAGCGGGAGAAGAGGATACAATGAGCAGTTCTTC CAGSSGTSGRRGYNEQFF NA TRBD2 TRBJ2-1 TRBV25-1
TGTGCCAGGAGATCCGGGACTAGAAATGAGCAGTTCTTC CARRSGTRNEQFF once TRBD2 TRBJ2-1 TRBV12-3/TRBV12-4
TGCAGTGCTAACCGCCTCGGGACTAGAGTCTACACCTTC CSANRLGTRVYTF NA NA TRBJ1-2 TRBV20-1
TGCGCCAGCAGCTTGACTAGATCCTACAATGAGCAGTTCTTC CASSLTRSYNEQFF many NA TRBJ2-1 TRBV5-1
TGTGCCAGCAGCCTGAGCACGGCCAAAAACATTCAGTACTTC CASSLSTAKNIQYF few NA TRBJ2-4 TRBV13
TGTGCCAGCAGTTTAGCTTCGCTGGCTGAGCAGTTCTTC CASSLASLAEQFF many NA TRBJ2-1 TRBV12-3/TRBV12-4
TGTGCCAGCAGCTTGGGGGGCGGGAGATTGTACAATGAGCAGTTCTTC CASSLGGGRLYNEQFF NA NA TRBJ2-1 TRBV11-2
TGTGCCTGGGGTCCGCGGACAGCGGGAGGCGGCTACACCTTC CAWGPRTAGGGYTF NA NA TRBJ1-2 TRBV30
TGCGCCAGCAGCTTGCTAGCGGGAGGGAGCGATGAGCAGTTCTTC CASSLLAGGSDEQFF few TRBD2 TRBJ2-1 TRBV5-1
TGTGCCGGCAGGGACTCCGGGACCTCCCCCTACGAGCAGTACTTC CAGRDSGTSPYEQYF NA NA TRBJ2-7 TRBV6-1
TGCAGCGTTGAAGACACAGGGGGCGCTGGGCCCCAGCATTTT CSVEDTGGAGPQHF many TRBD1 TRBJ1-5 TRBV29-1
TGCAGCGTTGAGGGGAGACAGGGAAGAGATACGCAGTATTTT CSVEGRQGRDTQYF many TRBD1 TRBJ2-3 TRBV29-1
TGTGCCAGCAGCTTAGTGGAGGGCGGTAAGGATGAGCAGTTCTTC CASSLVEGGKDEQFF many NA TRBJ2-1 TRBV7-9
TGTGCCAGCAGCTTAGCAAGACAGGGGGGCATTCAGTACTTC CASSLARQGGIQYF few TRBD1 TRBJ2-4 TRBV11-3
TGTGCCACCAGTGCCCAACCCCAGGTCCGGATCGTCGGCGATACGCAGTATTTT CATSAQPQVRIVGDTQYF NA NA TRBJ2-3 TRBV24-1
TGCAGCGTTGTGCCGGGCAACAATGAGCAGTTCTTC CSVVPGNNEQFF many NA TRBJ2-1 TRBV29-1
TGTGCCTGGAGACCGGGGCCCCGCGACTACACCTTC CAWRPGPRDYTF many NA TRBJ1-2 TRBV30
TGTGCCAGCAGTCCTTCGACCGGGACGCCTCAACCGGTGAATGAGCAGTTCTTC CASSPSTGTPQPVNEQFF many NA TRBJ2-1 TRBV12-3/TRBV12-4
TGTGCCAGTAGTATCTTCTACGAGCAGTACTTC CASSIFYEQYF many NA TRBJ2-7 TRBV19
TGTGCCAGCAGCCCCAGGCAGGACGCGTACGAGCAGTACTTC CASSPRQDAYEQYF many NA TRBJ2-7 TRBV5-5
TGTGCCAGCAGTGTATCGGGAGATGGGACAAATGAAAAACTGTTTTTT CASSVSGDGTNEKLFF NA NA TRBJ1-4 TRBV2
TGTGCCAGCAGTTTTACCGACAGGGTGCAGTTCTTC CASSFTDRVQFF NA TRBD1 TRBJ2-1 TRBV28
TGTGCCAGCAGGACTAGCGGAAAAGAGACCCAGTACTTC CASRTSGKETQYF many TRBD2 TRBJ2-5 TRBV6-1
TGTGCCAGCAGCGGGGGGGAGGGCAGCAATCAGCCCCAGCATTTT CASSGGEGSNQPQHF many NA TRBJ1-5 TRBV9
TGTGCCAGCAGTTCCCCCGTAGCGGGAGACACAGATACGCAGTATTTT CASSSPVAGDTDTQYF NA TRBD2 TRBJ2-3 TRBV6-5
TGTGCCAGCAGCTTGTTCGGGAGATTCACCTTC CASSLFGRFTF many NA TRBJ1-2 TRBV13
TGTGCCAGCAGTCACGACTCTAGCGGGTGGAATGAGCAGTTCTTC CASSHDSSGWNEQFF NA TRBD2 TRBJ2-1 TRBV6-4
TGTGCCAGCAGCGGAGCGGGACTGTACGAGCAGTACTTC CASSGAGLYEQYF many TRBD2 TRBJ2-7 TRBV9
TGTGCCAGCAGCTACCTAGGGACAGCCGACGGCTACACCTTC CASSYLGTADGYTF many TRBD1 TRBJ1-2 TRBV7-2